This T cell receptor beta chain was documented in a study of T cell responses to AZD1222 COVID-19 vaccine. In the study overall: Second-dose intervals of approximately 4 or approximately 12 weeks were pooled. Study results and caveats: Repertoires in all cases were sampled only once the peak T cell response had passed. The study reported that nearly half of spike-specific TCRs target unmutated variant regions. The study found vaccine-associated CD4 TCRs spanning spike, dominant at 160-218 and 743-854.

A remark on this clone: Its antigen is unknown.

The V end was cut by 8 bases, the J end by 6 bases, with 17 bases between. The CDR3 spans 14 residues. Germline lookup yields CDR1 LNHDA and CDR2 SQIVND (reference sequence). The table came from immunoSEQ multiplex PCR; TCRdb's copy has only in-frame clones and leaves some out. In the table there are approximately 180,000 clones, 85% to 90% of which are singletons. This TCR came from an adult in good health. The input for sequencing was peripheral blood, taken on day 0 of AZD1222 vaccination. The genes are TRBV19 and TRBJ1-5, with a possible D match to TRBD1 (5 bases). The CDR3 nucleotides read TGTGCCAGTCTCGGGACCGTTCAAGGTCAGCCCCAGCATTTT. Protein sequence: CASLGTVQGQPQHF.